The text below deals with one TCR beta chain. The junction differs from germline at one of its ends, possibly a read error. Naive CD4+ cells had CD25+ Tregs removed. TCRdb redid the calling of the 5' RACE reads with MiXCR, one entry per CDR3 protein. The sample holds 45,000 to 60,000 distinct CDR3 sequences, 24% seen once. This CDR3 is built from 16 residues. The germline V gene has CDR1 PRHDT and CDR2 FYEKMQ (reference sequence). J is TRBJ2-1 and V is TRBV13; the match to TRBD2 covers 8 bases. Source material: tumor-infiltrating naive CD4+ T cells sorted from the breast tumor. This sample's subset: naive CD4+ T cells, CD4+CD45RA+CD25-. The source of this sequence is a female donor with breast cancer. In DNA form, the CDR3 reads TGTGCTAGCAGCTTAGGGCCGGGACTAGGTTACAATGAGCAGTTCTTC. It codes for CASSLGPGLGYNEQFF.